This entry features one T cell receptor beta chain sequence. Its antigen is not identified. The CDR3 contains 14 residues. Germline V gives CDR1 DFQATT, CDR2 SNEGSKA (reference sequence). These data come from a study of monozygotic twins with inflammatory bowel disease. Findings of the study overall: Discordant twins showed the same repertoire similarity as concordant twins, possibly from limited power.

From the 5' RACE reads, TCRdb lists one entry per CDR3 protein and no DNA. The sample features roughly 150,000 distinct CDR3 sequences, with 2% to 2.5% in its top ten. V gene TRBV20-1 combines with J gene TRBJ2-4; the D call of TRBD1 rests on TCRdb alone, since no DNA is present to check it. The receptor comes from a human donor with ulcerative colitis or Crohn's disease, or a healthy co-twin of an affected twin (not recorded which). Sequencing was performed on blood. CDR3 sequence: CSALGDTVKNIQYF.